The 22 T cell receptor beta chains presented below share a single source sample, sequenced in a study of shared clonotypes between healthy human individuals. The table came from immunoSEQ multiplex PCR; TCRdb's copy has only in-frame clones and leaves some out. The sample has over 800,000 clones, almost 95% seen once; the top ten hold 24%. It was CD45RO-negative cells, positively selected for CCR7, that made up naive CD8 cells, with terminally differentiated effector memory CD45RA+ cells excluded. The source material was naive CD8+ T cells sorted from blood. Receptors were obtained from a man aged 30 to 39 in good health.

The sample holds one count of this clone. The V and J genes are TRBV25-1 and TRBJ2-7; 10 nucleotides align to TRBD1. Looked up from germline, CDR1 is MGHDK and CDR2 is SYGVNS. The CDR3 is 16 residues long. Trimming removed 6 bases from V and 1 base from J; junction bases left unmatched: 9. The CDR3 DNA reads as TGTGCCAGCAGCGAACTCGGACAGGGGGTATCCTACGAGCAGTACTTC. This gives the protein CASSELGQGVSYEQYF.

Worth noting for this clone: Other nucleotide sequences in the sample specify the same CDR3. The chain has TRBV27 and TRBJ1-5; D gene ambiguous. This CDR3 has 14 amino acids. The germline V and J ends were trimmed by 6 bases and 2 bases, with 11 bases remaining between them. Looked up from germline, CDR1 is MNHEY and CDR2 is SMNVEV (reference sequence). This CDR3 is CASSLLLGNQPQHF. In DNA, the CDR3 is TGTGCCAGCAGCCTCCTACTCGGCAATCAGCCCCAGCATTTT.

The CDR3 protein is CASARGVEAYFF. CDR3 nucleotide sequence: TGTGCCAGCGCGAGAGGGGTCGAAGCTTACTTCTTC. The rearrangement uses TRBV7-9 and TRBJ2-1; perhaps D is TRBD1 or TRBD2 (5 bases each). Trimming removed 8 bases from V and 16 bases from J, with 21 bases in between. The CDR3 extends over 12 amino acids. The V gene's germline CDR1 is SEHNR and CDR2 FQNEAQ (reference sequence).

This chain connects TRBV6-5 to TRBJ2-1; no firm D call. Germline lookup yields CDR1 MNHEY and CDR2 SVGAGI. This CDR3 comprises 14 residues. Deletions cut 0 bases from V and 8 bases from J, with 11 bases between. DNA for the CDR3: TGTGCCAGCAGTTACTCCGACCAGACGGATGAGCAGTTCTTC. Translated, it gives CASSYSDQTDEQFF.

The genes are TRBV11-2 and TRBJ2-3; tentative D call: TRBD2 (6 bases). V lost 5 bases, J lost 4 bases, and 19 bases lay in between. The CDR3 has 16 residues. Germline V gives CDR1 SGHAT, CDR2 FQNNGV. CDR3 DNA: TGTGCCAGCAGCCCCTACCGGGAGAGCATTGCAGATACGCAGTATTTT. Translated, it gives CASSPYRESIADTQYF.

The chain joins TRBV2 to TRBJ2-1; 11 positions match TRBD2. Unmatched junction bases numbered 0, after V lost 0 bases and J lost 5 bases. This CDR3 has 15 amino acids. CDR1 and CDR2 (germline): SNHLY, FYNNEI. Here the CDR3 DNA reads TGTGCCAGCAGTGAAGCTAGCGGGAGGGACAATGAGCAGTTCTTC. As protein: CASSEASGRDNEQFF. The whole variable domain, filled in from reference TRBV2 and TRBJ2-1, reads EPEVTQTPSHQVTQMGQEVILRCVPISNHLYFYWYRQILGQKVEFLVSFYNNEISEKSEIFDDQFSVERPDGSNFTLKIRSTKLEDSAMYFCASSEASGRDNEQFFGPGTRLTVL.

This chain links TRBV5-8 with TRBJ1-5; tentative D call: TRBD1 (6 bases). The CDR3 has 18 residues. Looked up from germline, CDR1 is SGHTS and CDR2 is YDEGEE. With 2 bases removed from V and 0 bases from J, the gap between germline ends came to 18 bases. CDR3 region: CASSLPFRDKNSNQPQHF. The CDR3 nucleotides are TGTGCCAGCAGCTTACCTTTCCGGGACAAGAATAGCAATCAGCCCCAGCATTTT.

The chain is built from TRBV5-1 and TRBJ2-1; TRBD2 aligns across 8 bases. The V and J ends lost 0 bases and 4 bases, in that order; junction bases with no gene match: 3. Germline V gene data show CDR1 as SGHRS and CDR2 as YFSETQ. This CDR3 comprises 15 residues. Here the CDR3 DNA reads TGCGCCAGCAGCTTGGCTAGCGGGTTGTACAATGAGCAGTTCTTC. Translating gives CASSLASGLYNEQFF.

V gene TRBV27 combines with J gene TRBJ2-1; 7 bases line up with TRBD2. CDR1 is MNHEY, CDR2 SMNVEV, per germline (reference sequence). This CDR3 is 14 amino acids long. Trimming at V came to 4 bases and at J to 3 bases, leaving 3 bases not matched to a gene. The CDR3, as DNA: TGTGCCAGCAGTTCTCGCGGGGGCTACAATGAGCAGTTCTTC. Protein product: CASSSRGGYNEQFF.

CDR3 amino acids: CASSFGRVSSYNEQFF. The CDR3 DNA sequence: TGTGCCAGCAGCTTTGGACGGGTTAGCTCCTACAATGAGCAGTTCTTC. The V and J genes are TRBV7-9 and TRBJ2-1; no reliable D call. The V end was cut by 3 bases, the J end by 0 bases, with 12 bases between. CDR3 length: 16 amino acids. The germline gives CDR1 SEHNR, CDR2 FQNEAQ (reference sequence).

This clone turned up a few times. The V gene is TRBV7-6, the J gene TRBJ2-7, with D tentatively TRBD1 (6 bases). Trimming cost V 4 bases and J 3 bases, with 10 bases left between them. Germline V lookup: CDR1 SGHVS, CDR2 FNYEAQ. The CDR3 covers 13 residues. CDR3 DNA: TGTGCCAGCAGCTCCCGGGACAACTACGAGCAGTACTTC. Residues: CASSSRDNYEQYF.

Points on this clone: Additional DNA sequences in this sample encode the identical CDR3. This sequence joins TRBV27 and TRBJ2-7; D is undetermined. The CDR3 has 12 residues. Trimming stripped 5 bases from V and 4 bases from J, with 9 bases between. Looked up from germline, CDR1 is MNHEY and CDR2 is SMNVEV (reference sequence). The CDR3 nucleotides read TGTGCCAGCAGTCTGGACGGATACGAGCAGTACTTC. Its translation: CASSLDGYEQYF.

The genes are TRBV29-1 and TRBJ2-2, with 7 bases matching TRBD1. The germline gives CDR1 SQVTM, CDR2 ANQGSEA. This CDR3 contains 17 residues. Unmatched junction bases numbered 13, after V lost 6 bases and J lost 0 bases. In DNA form, the CDR3 reads TGCAGCGTCCCCCTTCTGAGGGGACAGACGAACACCGGGGAGCTGTTTTTT. Translating gives CSVPLLRGQTNTGELFF.

This rearrangement joins TRBV27 to TRBJ2-3; 11 bases map to TRBD2. Per germline, CDR1 MNHEY and CDR2 SMNVEV (reference sequence). V shed 5 bases, J shed 6 bases, and the junction held 7 bases outside the gene matches. This CDR3 spans 15 amino acids. The CDR3 region has the DNA TGTGCCAGCAGTATCATGTCTAGCGGGGGGGATACGCAGTATTTT. This translates into CASSIMSSGGDTQYF.

J is TRBJ2-5 and V is TRBV14, with a tentative D call TRBD1 (6 bases). The germline gives CDR1 SGHDN, CDR2 FVKESK. The CDR3 totals 15 residues. Deletions cut 1 base from V and 2 bases from J, with 11 bases between. The CDR3 DNA sequence: TGTGCCAGCAGCCAAGGTTGGGGGCTGCAAGAGACCCAGTACTTC. Translating gives CASSQGWGLQETQYF.

This chain joins TRBV5-6 and TRBJ2-1, with D maybe TRBD2 (6 bases). The germline V gene has CDR1 SGHDT and CDR2 YYEEEE. Trimming removed 4 bases from V and 1 base from J, with 18 bases in between. CDR3 length: 17 amino acids. Here the CDR3 reads CASSSRGGTVSYNEQFF. The CDR3 DNA follows: TGTGCCAGCAGCAGCCGGGGCGGGACTGTGTCCTACAATGAGCAGTTCTTC.

This clone occurred a few times. The chain's CDR3 is CASSLAAGLAGASTYEQYF. The CDR3 nucleotides are TGTGCCAGCAGCTTGGCGGCAGGGCTAGCGGGAGCCTCAACCTACGAGCAGTACTTC. This chain connects TRBV5-6 to TRBJ2-7; 10 positions match TRBD2. Trimming cost V 0 bases and J 2 bases; bases outside gene matches: 14. CDR3 length equals 19 residues. CDR1 and CDR2 from the germline V gene are SGHDT and YYEEEE.

The chain combines TRBV13 with TRBJ2-7; 10 positions agree with TRBD2. There are 14 residues in the CDR3. J lost 2 bases, V lost 3 bases, and 1 base had no gene match. The germline gives CDR1 PRHDT, CDR2 FYEKMQ (reference sequence). The chain's CDR3 is CASSLTSGPYEQYF. The CDR3 bases are TGTGCCAGCAGCTTGACTAGCGGGCCCTACGAGCAGTACTTC.

This chain links TRBV5-8 with TRBJ2-1; D ambiguous. Trimming stripped 2 bases from V and 9 bases from J, with 9 bases between. The length of the CDR3 is 12 residues. Germline loops: CDR1 SGHTS, CDR2 YDEGEE. CDR3 DNA sequence: TGTGCCAGCAGCTTAGAGGTCATTGAGCAGTTCTTC. Translation gives CASSLEVIEQFF.

Notes on this clone: A far larger clone lies a single base away; this is likely a read error. V is TRBV11-2 and J is TRBJ2-1, with a tentative D call TRBD1 (5 bases). From germline, CDR1 is SGHAT and CDR2 FQNNGV. V lost 3 bases and J lost 8, with 17 bases in between. The CDR3 sequence is 15 residues long. This CDR3 is CASSFWGESLDEQFF. Written as DNA, the CDR3 is TGTGCCAGCAGCTTCTGGGGCGAGAGTTTGGATGAGCAGTTCTTC.

This sequence joins TRBV11-2 and TRBJ1-4, with D perhaps matching TRBD1 (5 bases). The germline V gene has CDR1 SGHAT and CDR2 FQNNGV. The CDR3 has 17 residues. V lost 1 base, J lost 8 bases, and 20 bases lay in between. CDR3 bases: TGTGCCAGCAGCTTAGTAGGGATGGAGACAGAGGGGGAAAAACTGTTTTTT. This codes for CASSLVGMETEGEKLFF.

The V gene is TRBV9, the J gene TRBJ2-5; D uncertain. The CDR3 runs to 13 residues. The V and J ends lost 4 bases and 9 bases respectively, with 16 bases between them. Germline V gene lookup returns CDR1 SGDLS and CDR2 YYNGEE. The CDR3 protein is CASSSPERLAQYF. The CDR3 nucleotides read TGTGCCAGCAGCTCACCCGAGCGATTGGCCCAGTACTTC.